The rows below give T cell receptor beta chains drawn from one sample of a study of shared clonotypes between healthy human individuals. Clones were read by immunoSEQ multiplex PCR, and TCRdb kept only the in-frame ones, dropping some. Among about 820,000 clones listed, 85% to 95% were seen once. Material for sequencing was naive CD8+ T cells sorted from blood. These receptors originate from a man aged 25 to 40 in good health. The CDR3 runs from the conserved cysteine through the conserved F or W. A D gene is named only where the DNA matches it firmly. Only some rows state a clone size, as once, few, many or a class for expanded clones.

D: NA
size: few
J: TRBJ2-7
V: TRBV7-6
CDR3: CASSLGAAGASYEQYF
DNA: TGTGCCAGCAGCTTAGGGGCGGCGGGGGCTTCTTACGAGCAGTACTTC

D: TRBD1
size: few
J: TRBJ2-7
V: TRBV28
CDR3: CASRQRQGLMAYEQYF
DNA: TGTGCCAGCAGGCAAAGACAGGGTCTGATGGCCTACGAGCAGTACTTC

D: TRBD2
size: NA
J: TRBJ2-1
V: TRBV10-2
CDR3: CASSERGLASYNEQFF
DNA: TGCGCCAGCAGCGAGAGGGGACTAGCGAGTTACAATGAGCAGTTCTTC

D: NA
size: NA
J: TRBJ2-7
V: TRBV6-5
CDR3: CASSPGPYEQYF
DNA: TGTGCCAGCAGCCCCGGACCCTACGAGCAGTACTTC

D: NA
size: NA
J: TRBJ2-5
V: TRBV11-2
CDR3: CASSPTGTPKETQYF
DNA: TGTGCCAGCAGCCCGACCGGGACGCCAAAAGAGACCCAGTACTTC

D: NA
size: NA
J: TRBJ2-1
V: TRBV7-9
CDR3: CASRAGDEQFF
DNA: TGTGCCAGCAGGGCCGGGGATGAGCAGTTCTTC

D: NA
size: NA
J: TRBJ2-3
V: TRBV29-1
CDR3: CSVEDPPIGQGDTQYF
DNA: TGCAGCGTTGAAGACCCCCCAATTGGGCAGGGGGATACGCAGTATTTT

D: NA
size: NA
J: TRBJ2-7
V: TRBV10-2
CDR3: CASRLPGSHEQYF
DNA: TGCGCCAGCAGGCTCCCGGGTAGCCACGAGCAGTACTTC

D: NA
size: NA
J: TRBJ2-1
V: TRBV9
CDR3: CASSVEGGGGRSYNEQFF
DNA: TGTGCCAGCAGCGTAGAAGGGGGAGGCGGGAGATCTTACAATGAGCAGTTCTTC

D: NA
size: once
J: TRBJ1-1
V: TRBV28
CDR3: CASSLRGDGAFF
DNA: TGTGCCAGCAGTTTGCGGGGTGATGGAGCTTTCTTT

D: NA
size: NA
J: TRBJ2-5
V: TRBV7-8
CDR3: CASSRQGLQETQYF
DNA: TGTGCCAGCAGCCGTCAGGGTCTACAAGAGACCCAGTACTTC

D: NA
size: NA
J: TRBJ2-7
V: TRBV5-1
CDR3: CASSLREAYEQYF
DNA: TGCGCCAGCAGCTTGCGGGAAGCCTACGAGCAGTACTTC

D: NA
size: NA
J: TRBJ2-7
V: TRBV6-1
CDR3: CASSEHLRARSYEQYF
DNA: TGTGCCAGCAGTGAACACCTTCGCGCCCGGTCCTACGAGCAGTACTTC

D: TRBD1
size: NA
J: TRBJ2-2
V: TRBV29-1
CDR3: CSVMNRGGELFF
DNA: TGCAGCGTTATGAACAGGGGAGGGGAGCTGTTTTTT

D: NA
size: NA
J: TRBJ2-3
V: TRBV9
CDR3: CASSVEGVTTDTQYF
DNA: TGTGCCAGCAGCGTAGAGGGAGTAACCACAGATACGCAGTATTTT

D: TRBD1
size: NA
J: TRBJ2-1
V: TRBV27
CDR3: CASSLGQGVNEQFF
DNA: TGTGCCAGCAGTTTAGGACAGGGTGTCAATGAGCAGTTCTTC

D: TRBD2
size: NA
J: TRBJ2-2
V: TRBV9
CDR3: CASSDPLADANTGELFF
DNA: TGTGCCAGCAGCGACCCTCTAGCGGACGCGAACACCGGGGAGCTGTTTTTT

D: NA
size: once
J: TRBJ1-1
V: TRBV28
CDR3: CASSLQRRMNTEAFF
DNA: TGTGCCAGCAGTTTGCAAAGAAGGATGAACACTGAAGCTTTCTTT

D: TRBD1
size: NA
J: TRBJ1-5
V: TRBV4-1
CDR3: CASSQTLDRVVHRNQPQHF
DNA: TGCGCCAGCAGCCAAACATTGGACAGGGTAGTGCATCGCAATCAGCCCCAGCATTTT

D: NA
size: NA
J: TRBJ2-7
V: TRBV27
CDR3: CASRRTETYEQYF
DNA: TGTGCCAGCAGGCGGACAGAAACCTACGAGCAGTACTTC

D: TRBD2
size: NA
J: TRBJ2-3
V: TRBV4-1
CDR3: CASSRSSGTFTDTQYF
DNA: TGCGCCAGCAGCCGTTCTAGCGGGACCTTCACAGATACGCAGTATTTT

D: TRBD2
size: NA
J: TRBJ2-7
V: TRBV27
CDR3: CASSGLAGVYEQYF
DNA: TGTGCCAGCAGCGGACTAGCGGGAGTGTACGAGCAGTACTTC

D: NA
size: NA
J: TRBJ2-7
V: TRBV7-2
CDR3: CASSRPRYEQYF
DNA: TGTGCCAGCAGCCGGCCCCGCTACGAGCAGTACTTC

D: NA
size: few
J: TRBJ2-7
V: TRBV11-2
CDR3: CASSLGSGYEQYF
DNA: TGTGCCAGCAGCTTGGGTTCGGGCTACGAGCAGTACTTC

D: TRBD2
size: NA
J: TRBJ2-1
V: TRBV29-1
CDR3: CSVDLAVGYNEQFF
DNA: TGCAGCGTGGATCTAGCGGTAGGGTACAATGAGCAGTTCTTC

D: NA
size: NA
J: TRBJ2-2
V: TRBV6-6
CDR3: CASTEWNTGELFF
DNA: TGTGCCAGCACGGAGTGGAACACCGGGGAGCTGTTTTTT

D: TRBD2
size: NA
J: TRBJ2-1
V: TRBV12-5
CDR3: CASGLCREGSVGQFF
DNA: TGTGCTAGTGGTTTGTGCCGGGAGGGCAGCGTAGGGCAGTTCTTC

D: NA
size: NA
J: TRBJ2-5
V: TRBV21-1
CDR3: CAIPVGVLETQYF
DNA: TGTGCCATCCCGGTTGGGGTCCTAGAGACCCAGTACTTC

D: NA
size: NA
J: TRBJ2-3
V: TRBV7-9
CDR3: CASSYGDRSTQYF
DNA: TGTGCCAGCAGCTACGGAGACAGAAGTACGCAGTATTTT

D: NA
size: NA
J: TRBJ2-2
V: TRBV5-4
CDR3: CASSHSTGELFF
DNA: TGTGCCAGCAGCCACTCCACCGGGGAGCTGTTTTTT

D: NA
size: NA
J: TRBJ1-5
V: TRBV28
CDR3: CASSFSQPQHF
DNA: TGTGCCAGCAGTTTCTCTCAGCCCCAGCATTTT

D: TRBD1
size: NA
J: TRBJ2-7
V: TRBV13
CDR3: CASSPGQGWEQYF
DNA: TGTGCCAGCAGCCCCGGACAGGGATGGGAGCAGTACTTC

D: NA
size: NA
J: TRBJ2-7
V: TRBV7-9
CDR3: CASSIYSHYEQYF
DNA: TGTGCCAGCAGCATATACTCCCACTACGAGCAGTACTTC

D: NA
size: NA
J: TRBJ2-7
V: TRBV27
CDR3: CASSSIGGVISYEQYF
DNA: TGTGCCAGCAGTTCAATAGGGGGGGTAATTTCCTACGAGCAGTACTTC

D: TRBD1
size: few
J: TRBJ1-2
V: TRBV28
CDR3: CASSLKPRTGRYGYTF
DNA: TGTGCCAGCAGTTTAAAACCCCGGACAGGGCGGTATGGCTACACCTTC

D: NA
size: NA
J: TRBJ1-3
V: TRBV7-6
CDR3: CASSLTADAGNTIYF
DNA: TGTGCCAGCAGCTTAACAGCTGACGCTGGAAACACCATATATTTT

D: NA
size: NA
J: TRBJ2-2
V: TRBV27
CDR3: CASSQGGGELFF
DNA: TGTGCCAGCAGCCAGGGCGGCGGGGAGCTGTTTTTT

D: TRBD1
size: NA
J: TRBJ2-7
V: TRBV19
CDR3: CASSVGQGVGYEQYF
DNA: TGTGCCAGTAGTGTAGGACAGGGAGTAGGCTACGAGCAGTACTTC

D: NA
size: NA
J: TRBJ2-3
V: TRBV9
CDR3: CASSPGDTQYF
DNA: TGTGCCAGCAGCCCCGGGGATACGCAGTATTTT

D: TRBD2
size: NA
J: TRBJ2-2
V: TRBV5-4
CDR3: CASSNGLAANTGELFF
DNA: TGTGCCAGCAGCAATGGACTAGCGGCGAACACCGGGGAGCTGTTTTTT

D: NA
size: NA
J: TRBJ2-3
V: TRBV11-2
CDR3: CASSPRQQWSTDTQYF
DNA: TGTGCCAGCAGCCCAAGACAGCAATGGAGCACAGATACGCAGTATTTT

D: NA
size: NA
J: TRBJ2-5
V: TRBV9
CDR3: CASSGEPQETQYF
DNA: TGTGCCAGCAGCGGGGAGCCTCAAGAGACCCAGTACTTC

D: NA
size: NA
J: TRBJ1-1
V: TRBV6-1
CDR3: CASKGRVYTEAFF
DNA: TGTGCCAGCAAGGGCAGGGTATACACTGAAGCTTTCTTT

D: NA
size: NA
J: TRBJ1-2
V: TRBV27
CDR3: CASSPTLSLYGYTF
DNA: TGTGCCAGCAGCCCAACCCTTAGCCTCTATGGCTACACCTTC

D: NA
size: NA
J: TRBJ2-1
V: TRBV25-1
CDR3: CASSEFPRGIYNEQFF
DNA: TGTGCCAGCAGTGAATTTCCCAGGGGTATTTACAATGAGCAGTTCTTC

D: NA
size: NA
J: TRBJ2-7
V: TRBV28
CDR3: CASTSVLSYEQYF
DNA: TGTGCCAGCACCTCCGTTCTCTCCTACGAGCAGTACTTC

D: TRBD1
size: NA
J: TRBJ1-2
V: TRBV27
CDR3: CASSPGQPNYGYTF
DNA: TGTGCCAGCAGTCCGGGACAGCCTAACTATGGCTACACCTTC

D: TRBD2
size: NA
J: TRBJ2-7
V: TRBV18
CDR3: CASSSSGSPYEQYF
DNA: TGTGCCAGCTCCTCTAGCGGGAGCCCCTACGAGCAGTACTTC

D: NA
size: NA
J: TRBJ2-1
V: TRBV7-9
CDR3: CASSSQGNEQFF
DNA: TGTGCCAGCAGCTCTCAGGGAAATGAGCAGTTCTTC

D: TRBD1
size: NA
J: TRBJ2-1
V: TRBV7-6
CDR3: CASSQAGTATYNEQFF
DNA: TGTGCCAGCAGCCAGGCCGGGACAGCGACCTACAATGAGCAGTTCTTC

D: TRBD2
size: NA
J: TRBJ2-7
V: TRBV13
CDR3: CASSLGLAGSSYEQYF
DNA: TGTGCCAGCAGCTTAGGGCTAGCGGGGTCCTCCTACGAGCAGTACTTC

D: NA
size: NA
J: TRBJ2-1
V: TRBV27
CDR3: CASSSQGHSSYNEQFF
DNA: TGTGCCAGCAGTTCCCAAGGACACAGCTCCTACAATGAGCAGTTCTTC

D: NA
size: NA
J: TRBJ2-7
V: TRBV5-1
CDR3: CASSLASPGEQYF
DNA: TGCGCCAGCAGCTTGGCCAGCCCTGGGGAGCAGTACTTC

D: NA
size: once
J: TRBJ2-5
V: TRBV6-5
CDR3: CASSYTQGEMGTQYF
DNA: TGTGCCAGCAGTTACACCCAAGGGGAGATGGGGACCCAGTACTTC

D: TRBD1
size: NA
J: TRBJ1-4
V: TRBV28
CDR3: CASSYGQGRHEKLFF
DNA: TGTGCCAGCAGTTACGGACAGGGGAGACATGAAAAACTGTTTTTT